This T cell receptor (beta chain) was found in a study of technical replicates of blood from a few donors. Data came from immunoSEQ multiplex PCR; TCRdb stores just in-frame clones and leaves some out. The repertoire has 65,000 to 85,000 clones, approximately 97% of them found once; the top ten carry under 0.2%. The V gene end was trimmed by 4 bases and the J gene end by 11 bases; junction bases not matched to a gene: 9. This CDR3 comprises 13 residues. Germline lookup yields CDR1 SGHRS and CDR2 YFSETQ. In its sample, this clone was seen once. The rearrangement links TRBV5-1 to TRBJ1-1; 9 bases map to TRBD1. The sequence was collected from a human donor in good health. Sequencing input: T cells isolated from PBMCs. The CDR3 region has the DNA TGCGCCAGCAGCCCATGGACAGGGGAGGAGGCTTTCTTT. Its translation is CASSPWTGEEAFF.